This T cell receptor (beta chain) was profiled in a study of T cells in localized non-small cell lung cancer. Study-level findings and limits: Detection in adjacent lung was observed for a median roughly 62 of the top 100 tumor clones. Because sequencing included only one region (of the tumor), heterogeneity remains possible.

Sequenced by immunoSEQ multiplex PCR; TCRdb stores in-frame clones only, minus some. The sample lists roughly 17,000 clones; around 83% were seen once. Only a few counts were recorded for this clone. Its antigen is not known. Here the sequenced sample was peripheral blood, taken before any cancer treatment. This clonotype was obtained from a female donor at least 60 years old with stage I lung adenocarcinoma.

The DNA for the CDR3 is TGTGCCAGTAGTATAGAAGGGGGCCGCGAGACCCAGTACTTC. This gives the protein CASSIEGGRETQYF. This sequence joins TRBV19 and TRBJ2-5; the match to TRBD1 covers 7 bases. The CDR3 is 14 residues long. Germline values: CDR1 LNHDA, CDR2 SQIVND (reference sequence). After removal of 0 bases from V and 5 bases from J, the junction contained 3 bases not matched to a gene.